The 8 T cell receptor beta chains below all came from one sample that was sequenced in a study of type 1 and type 2 diabetes patients. Amplification started from genomic DNA. A primer set of 30 forward and 13 reverse primers amplified the CDR3. MiXCR, run by TCRdb on the multiplex PCR reads, gives a single entry per CDR3 protein. Among about 270,000 distinct CDR3 sequences listed, approximately 45% were seen once. What was sequenced was peripheral blood mononuclear cells (PBMCs). All receptors derive from a man between 18 and 29 years old with type 2 diabetes.

This chain links TRBV19 with TRBJ1-1, with a possible D match to TRBD1 (6 bases). V was pared by 7 bases and J by 2 bases, with 11 bases between. The length of the CDR3 is 13 residues. Germline V lookup: CDR1 LNHDA, CDR2 SQIVND (reference sequence). CDR3 sequence: CASKGGVNTEAFF. The CDR3 DNA follows: TGTGCCAGTAAGGGGGGAGTAAACACTGAAGCTTTCTTT. Filled out from reference TRBV19 and TRBJ1-1, the complete variable domain reads DGGITQSPKYLFRKEGQNVTLSCEQNLNHDAMYWYRQDPGQGLRLIYYSQIVNDFQKGDIAEGYSVSREKKESFPLTVTSAQKNPTAFYLCASKGGVNTEAFFGQGTRLTVV.

V is TRBV5-8 and J is TRBJ1-5; D might be TRBD1 (5 bases). Trimming took off 6 bases at V and 6 bases at J, with 16 bases between the two ends. CDR1 and CDR2 from the germline V gene are SGHTS and YDEGEE. This CDR3 region has 14 residues. CDR3: CASNFGGTTQPQHF. CDR3 bases: TGTGCCAGCAACTTTGGGGGGACTACTCAGCCCCAGCATTTT.

The table lists this clonotype with many counts. This chain connects TRBV19 to TRBJ1-2; 9 positions match TRBD1. The CDR3 runs to 15 residues. In germline, CDR1 is LNHDA, CDR2 SQIVND (reference sequence). The V segment lost 5 bases and the J segment 2 bases; nucleotides outside the gene matches: 6. This CDR3 is CASSPPGQGNYGYTF. CDR3 sequence (DNA): TGTGCCAGTAGTCCGCCGGGACAGGGCAACTATGGCTACACCTTC.

The chain links TRBV13 to TRBJ2-7, with 8 bases that match TRBD2. Per germline, CDR1 PRHDT and CDR2 FYEKMQ (reference sequence). V lost 8 bases, J lost 0 bases, and 3 bases stayed unmatched. CDR3 length: 13 residues. CDR3 region: CASQAGGSYEQYF. As DNA, the CDR3 is TGTGCCAGCCAGGCGGGAGGCTCCTACGAGCAGTACTTC.

In this sample, this clonotype turned up many times. This chain links TRBV30 with TRBJ1-1; maybe TRBD1 (6 bases). Germline V lookup: CDR1 GTSNPN, CDR2 SVGIG (reference sequence). This CDR3 is built from 15 residues. V lost 1 base to trimming and J lost 0 bases, with 12 bases between them. The CDR3 spells CAWSEGTGLNTEAFF. For the CDR3, the DNA is TGTGCCTGGAGTGAAGGTACAGGGTTGAACACTGAAGCTTTCTTT.

The rearrangement links TRBV12-3 or TRBV12-4 to TRBJ1-6; D is unclear. The CDR3 length is 12 residues. V dropped 7 bases and J dropped 9 bases, with 10 bases sitting between them. For the CDR3, the DNA is TGTGCCAGCACCCTGGAGGGTTCACCCCTCCACTTT. This translates into CASTLEGSPLHF.

Worth noting for this clonotype: Germline is not matched at one junction end, which may reflect a read error. The chain employs TRBV6-5 and TRBJ1-2; no clear D. The CDR3 has 11 amino acids. CDR1 MNHEY and CDR2 SVGAGI come from the germline V gene. CDR3 loop: CASSEPYGYTF. The CDR3 nucleotides read TGCGCCAGCAGTGAGCCTTATGGCTACACCTTC.

This clonotype was seen more than once but under ten times. This sequence joins TRBV12-3 or TRBV12-4 and TRBJ1-6; D unresolved. This CDR3 is built from 14 residues. The germline V and J ends were trimmed by 7 bases and 10 bases, with 17 bases remaining between them. CDR3 DNA sequence: TGTGCCAGCACCACCGAAGGGAGTCGATCACCCCTCCACTTT. Protein: CASTTEGSRSPLHF.